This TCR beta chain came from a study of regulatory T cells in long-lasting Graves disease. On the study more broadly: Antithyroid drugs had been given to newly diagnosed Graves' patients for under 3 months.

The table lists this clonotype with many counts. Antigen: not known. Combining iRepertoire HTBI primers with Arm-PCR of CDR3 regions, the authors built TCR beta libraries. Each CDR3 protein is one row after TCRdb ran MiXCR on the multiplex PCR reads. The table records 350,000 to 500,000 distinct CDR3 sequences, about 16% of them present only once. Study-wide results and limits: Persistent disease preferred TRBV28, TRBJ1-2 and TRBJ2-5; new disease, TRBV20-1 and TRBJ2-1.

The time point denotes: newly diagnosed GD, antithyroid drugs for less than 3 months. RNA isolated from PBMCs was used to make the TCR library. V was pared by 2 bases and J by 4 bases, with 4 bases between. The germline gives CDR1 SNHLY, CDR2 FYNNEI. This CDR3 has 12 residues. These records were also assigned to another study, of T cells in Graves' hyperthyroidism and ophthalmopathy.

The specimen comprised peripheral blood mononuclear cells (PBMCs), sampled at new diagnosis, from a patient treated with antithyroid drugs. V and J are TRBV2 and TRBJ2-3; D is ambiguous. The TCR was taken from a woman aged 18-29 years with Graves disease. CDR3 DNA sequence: TGTGCCAGCAGTGAAACATCAGATACGCAGTATTTT. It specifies CASSETSDTQYF. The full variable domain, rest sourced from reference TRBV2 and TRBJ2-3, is EPEVTQTPSHQVTQMGQEVILRCVPISNHLYFYWYRQILGQKVEFLVSFYNNEISEKSEIFDDQFSVERPDGSNFTLKIRSTKLEDSAMYFCASSETSDTQYFGPGTRLTVL.